These T cell receptor beta chains were read from a single sample in a study of T cell responses to AZD1222 COVID-19 vaccine. Assay used: immunoSEQ multiplex PCR; TCRdb lists only in-frame clones, some missing. This table has about 180,000 clones, almost 90% appearing once. The sample in question was peripheral blood, obtained on day 0 of AZD1222 vaccination. The receptors were gathered from an adult in good health. Both conserved end residues are trimmed from each CDR3. The order of the fields is V gene, CDR3 protein.

TRBV19	ASSTGGASQTQY
TRBV2	ASNPQGTSNQPQH
TRBV5-1	ASSLAVDQPQH
TRBV5-1	ASSLAGTGGEKLF
TRBV12-3/TRBV12-4	ASRGGGQPQH
TRBV5-1	ASSLYGTSMPYEQY
TRBV5-1	ASSFGGSSNQPQH
TRBV6-2/TRBV6-3	ASSPGVLNSPLH
TRBV7-9	ASSLGGGRAPGELF
TRBV18	ASSRGHNEQF
TRBV7-9	ASSFGEHEQY
TRBV7-9	ASWDRAYNEQF
TRBV30	AWTAKGWRQPQH
TRBV9	ASKARANTEAF
TRBV7-9	ASSLHVGTRPNTGELF
TRBV28	ASSLGGIRFSDTQY
TRBV27	ASSRGQGVGQPQH
TRBV19	ASTGQVNTEAF
TRBV6-2/TRBV6-3	ASSREALGYT
TRBV15	ATSSDGNTIY
TRBV19	ASSIWTSGRDTGELF
TRBV11-2	ASSPGTSGGASTDTQY
TRBV14	ASSHITGGVDQPQH
TRBV28	ASTTPIGGTGELF
TRBV7-9	ASSPLDGNTGELF
TRBV7-3	ASSPDGLNTEAF
TRBV6-5	ASRTSSGANVLT
TRBV5-1	ASSRVPREPAGAF
TRBV19	ASSIGNQPQH
TRBV24-1	ATGTGGQPQH
TRBV19	ASSIELINEQF
TRBV11-2	ASSARLERGEAF
TRBV11-3	ASSSGGTSAADTQY
TRBV2	ASRGGGGGAYVEQY
TRBV28	ASSLLGTKF
TRBV19	ASSPTGRTNTEAF
TRBV6-1	ASSEAGTLHTGELF
TRBV3-1/TRBV3-2	ASSPNMGQGNTIY
TRBV9	ASSAGQGGNQPQH
TRBV2	ASRGTENPNTEAF
TRBV27	ASSPSPAEFQETQY
TRBV21-1	ASRKDPGTGVSPLH
TRBV24-1	ATSDRQVAGYT
TRBV9	ASSVNTVGEQY
TRBV27	ASSLSDSYEQY
TRBV5-1	ASSLVPGIYEQY
TRBV30	AWSTPRTGNHEQY
TRBV15	ATSSPSTDTQY
TRBV14	ASSRTGWNYNEQF
TRBV7-3	ASSLNSRDGYT
TRBV13	ASSSTLWDFAGEQY
TRBV27	ASSSLWTGGGSPLH
TRBV6-5	ASSYGTGGGQPQH
TRBV27	ASSLRGGAYGYT